The table lists the clone carrying this T cell receptor (beta chain) with a few counts. Everyone who took part was roughly 18 to 89 years old, and they came from 20 to 25 US areas. Germline V gene lookup returns CDR1 SGHTA and CDR2 FQGNSA. This CDR3 spans 18 amino acids. V gave up 3 bases and J gave up 6 bases; unmatched junction bases: 8. The data belong to a study of blood T cell repertoires in COVID-19. Study summary: T cells, B-cell-depleted T cells, or PBMCs provided the cDNA or gDNA that served as material.

Repertoires were generated with immunoSEQ multiplex PCR, while TCRdb's copy carries only in-frame clones and drops some. The data contain roughly 250,000 clones, roughly 88% of them seen just once; the ten biggest clones take up roughly 4%. The specimen was PBMCs or T cells enriched from blood (not recorded which). The chain carries TRBV7-2 and TRBJ2-1; 16 nucleotides match TRBD2. This receptor was obtained from a woman in her 30s who had recovered from COVID-19. In DNA form, the CDR3 reads TGTGCCAGCAGCTTGGTGGCCGGGACTAGCGGGAGGGCCAATGAGCAGTTCTTC. This codes for CASSLVAGTSGRANEQFF.